This entry is about one T cell receptor beta chain. Its antigen remains unidentified. No base quality values were provided; no much bigger clone lies one nucleotide off. This sample is drawn from a study of cytomegalovirus exposure and HLA in healthy donors listed by TCRdb under 2017. In the study overall: According to an earlier analysis of several hundred of the donors, 150 million to 200 million T cells yielded approximately 120 million unique TCR beta sequences and about 280 Gb of sequence data. Donor age, sex, ethnicity and CMV serostatus were compiled alongside the repertoire data. Both class I and class II loci were covered by HLA typing, at four-digit resolution. In addition to the first cohort of roughly 700 subjects, a separate validation cohort of 120 different subjects was used. The number of typed donors differed by locus: about 629-640 for A, B, C, DRB1 and DQB1; approximately 520 for DQA1; approximately 600 for DPA1; and about 470 for DPB1. The genetic ancestry cluster associated with self-reported Caucasian donors included 70% to 85% of the roughly 400 genotyped donors. An earlier analysis of approximately 630 of the donors applied high-throughput TCR beta sequencing to assess whether each TCR beta V gene segment acted as functional or pseudogenic. High-throughput TCR immunosequencing, statistical association of individual TCRs with disease status, and machine learning were combined to predict cytomegalovirus infection status. On average, roughly 250,000 unique TCR beta nucleotide sequences were sequenced per donor among 350 to 400 genotyped donors of the cohort, with 15% to 20% of those sequences being non-productive. Four to six DR-DQ haplotypes were handled as single units for association and clustering, since linkage in the cohort was strong. The T cell repertoires of 700 or so subjects were profiled by immunosequencing and related to cytomegalovirus serostatus. Rather than using new phenotypic data, the later analysis identified candidate immune exposures from TCR beta sequences and from how often those sequences occurred across donors. Roughly 300 gigabases of sequencing data and 70 million to 95 million unique TCR sequences made up an early release that covered 640 HLA-typed donors. The study was designed to test whether signatures of past pathogen exposure could be identified by cataloging public T cell receptors. To study patterns of TCR occurrence, a later analysis re-analyzed previously published TCR beta repertoires from just over 650 donors and added high-resolution HLA genotyping. All discovery cohort repertoires had been generated on a single sequencing platform. In a later genetic analysis, genome-wide SNP genotypes for about three fifths of the 666 donors were used, and that subset was treated as a discovery cohort. Results the study describes overall, beyond this receptor: A cluster of highly shared sequence variants was judged likely to represent a technical artifact of the sequencing pipeline. Because counts were too low, roughly 16 rarely observed V segments, including chromosome 9 orphons, were left out of the earlier analysis of roughly 600 of the donors. According to a later analysis, most CMV-associated TCR beta chains appeared to be HLA-restricted, and the HLA associations seemed to be driven largely by CMV exposure. The authors suggested that the approach could potentially be generalized to other disease states and immunological phenotypes. HLA typing was unavailable for some donors at each locus, so association tests used only the typed subset. In a later analysis, HLA-associated TCR beta chains showed more clonal expansion and lower generation probabilities than non-associated chains that were equally common. Cytomegalovirus status was reported to be diagnosed by the classifier with high specificity and sensitivity in both the original and validation cohorts. Specific HLA alleles were associated with more than 15,000 TCR beta sequences at a false discovery rate of 0.05 in a later analysis. Compared with the roughly 670-donor mean, donors in an Asian-associated ancestry cluster had fewer N-insertions in productive TCRs, according to a later genetic analysis. V-gene and J-gene trimming of TCR beta chains was associated with a missense DCLRE1C variant in a later genetic analysis, and the association was replicated in an independent cohort. Linkage disequilibrium might explain the correlated functional status among segregating V segments, but an unknown experimental factor could not be ruled out. While some public TCRs were present in many individuals, most TCR sequences turned up only very rarely across donors. Immune exposure information for the cohort was limited to CMV serostatus. The cohort was sequenced for TCR beta chains only, and without alpha or paired-chain data the features that could be detected were limited. A later analysis reported that several top co-occurrence clusters appeared linked to parvovirus B19, influenza, CMV and Epstein-Barr virus. An earlier analysis of around 600 of the donors showed that most TCR beta V segments appeared in productive rearrangements either about 87% or about 30% of the time, which broadly matched IMGT annotations. The study gave a list of about 160 TCR beta chains associated with cytomegalovirus. A few of the identified cytomegalovirus-associated TCR beta chains were confirmed in vitro to be specific for cytomegalovirus antigens. In a later analysis, the rate of TCR association differed among HLA loci, with DRB1 alleles having the most associated TCRs and HLA-C alleles having the fewest. When HLA alleles, especially DR and DQ, strongly co-occurred, TCR associations were difficult to assign to individual alleles. A further reported finding was that TCR beta sequences accurately predicted the HLA-A and HLA-B alleles for most subjects in the first cohort. The presence/absence analyses assumed that sequencing depth was roughly uniform across donors, and that assumption may not be true. Because the 87-base-pair reads could not distinguish some IMGT-functional V segments, including TRBV6-2 and TRBV6-3, those segments were excluded.

The cohort was made up of several hundred healthy bone marrow donors. All cohort members were sampled while nominally healthy, although unrecorded immune exposures were likely present. The donor was CMV seropositive and was included in the group of some 290 seropositive cohort members. Each donor provided a peripheral blood sample, and peripheral blood mononuclear cells were used for TCR beta sequencing. Genomic DNA was extracted from the blood cell samples with the Qiagen DNeasy Blood Extraction Kit. The library was built by means of the immunoSEQ multiplex PCR assay. The multiplex PCR relied on a mix of 60 forward primers for TCR Vbeta segments and 13 reverse primers for TCR Jbeta segments. The CDR3 region of rearranged TCR beta genes was amplified from genomic DNA with a multiplex PCR assay. On the Illumina HiSeq System, the amplified TCR beta libraries were sequenced as 87-base-pair reads. Turning to the authors' computational methods: In a later analysis, tens of millions of unique TCR beta chains were counted across the roughly 700 repertoires, and approximately 9.9 million of these chains were shared by at least two donors. Raw reads were error-corrected and collapsed into unique sequences with a nearest-neighbor algorithm that merged closely related sequences to remove PCR and sequencing errors. CDR3 sequences were aligned to IMGT reference sequences to assign V, D and J gene segments. Each retained sequence needed at least a six-nucleotide match to both a V gene segment and a J gene segment. Rearrangements were called productive when the CDR3 lacked stop codons and stayed in frame with V and J; all others were non-productive. Following IMGT convention, CDR3 was defined as the stretch from the second conserved V-encoded cysteine to the conserved J-encoded phenylalanine. In an earlier analysis of some 550 of the donors, sequences lacking an unambiguous match to a single V gene segment were excluded. An earlier analysis of a few hundred of the donors called V segments functional above 56.7% productive rearrangements and segregating when the between-donor standard deviation exceeded 5%. A statistical classification framework was developed to diagnose cytomegalovirus status using the catalog of TCR beta chain sequences. In a later analysis, TCR nucleotide sequences were compared against IMGT/GENE-DB human TR gene sequences so that V and J genes could be assigned. The TCRdist pipeline was used in a later analysis to assign CDR3 sequences and most-parsimonious VDJ recombination scenarios. A later analysis defined each TCR beta chain by its CDR3 amino acid sequence plus V-gene family, and excluded reads lacking a unique V-gene family. As a way to deal with suspected cross-contamination and a sequencing artifact, a later analysis dropped roughly 620 nucleotide sequences that were highly shared and had low generation probability. In a later analysis, a clonal expansion index for each public chain was calculated from normalized within-repertoire ranks of inferred template counts. Generation probabilities in a later analysis came from a VDJ recombination model fitted to out-of-frame rearrangements, and those results were checked against IGoR. Hypergeometric tests were used in a later analysis to score TCR-TCR, TCR-HLA and TCR-CMV co-occurrence, with a repertoire-size bias correction applied to the TCR pairs. False discovery rates were estimated in a later analysis by permuting HLA or CMV assignments 20 times. In a later analysis, co-occurring TCRs were grouped using DBSCAN, and TCRdist sequence similarity was added for clustering within HLA-allele-positive subsets. Co-occurrence clustering excluded repertoires with fewer than 30,000 or more than 120,000 public chains, plus five with anomalous nucleotide sharing. As stored in TCRdb, this immuneACCESS dataset retains in-frame rearrangements with V and J assigned. A fraction of the clones does not appear; measured against another copy, unresolved V genes explain less than half of the discrepancy, and the remainder lacks a known reason. V and J calls and clone size are given by that table; D and trimming were obtained from the DNA. Present in this sample are some 110,000 clones, 70% to 80% of which were seen just once. Of the sample, 2.5% to 3% is held by the ten largest clones.

V lost 3 bases and J lost 3 bases; the stretch between them is 8 bases long. In the germline V gene (reference sequence), CDR1 corresponds to LNHDA and CDR2 to SQIVND. The CDR3 spans 14 residues, from the cysteine through the phenylalanine. Only the CDR3 DNA is retained, 42 bases long and in frame from the first base. Material for sequencing was PBMCs. The TCR comes from a woman aged 18-30 years in good health and CMV-seropositive. The rearranged chain carries TRBV19 and TRBJ1-4; no confident D gene assignment can be made. For the CDR3, the sequence is CASSIAPSNEKLFF. In nucleotides, the sequence is TGTGCCAGTAGTATTGCGCCCTCTAATGAAAAACTGTTTTTT.